This is a list of T cell receptor beta chains from one sample in a study of blood T cell repertoires in COVID-19. The assay was immunoSEQ multiplex PCR, and TCRdb's table has in-frame clones only and misses some. Counted here are under 95,000 clones, about 88% occurring once; the ten biggest clones make up approximately 19%. Sequencing was carried out using peripheral blood. The receptors were sampled from a woman of 80 years or more with acute or convalescent COVID-19. The CDR3 runs from the conserved cysteine through the conserved F or W. A D gene is named only where the DNA matches it firmly. A clone size is listed for some rows: how often the clone was seen (once, few, many), or a class if it is expanded.

TRBV5-4,-,TRBJ1-3,few,TGTGCCAGCAGCACCGACTTCTTCCTTAACTCTGGAAACACCATATATTTT,CASSTDFFLNSGNTIYF
TRBV24-1,-,TRBJ2-1,few,TGTGCCACCAGTCCCTTAGGGGGGGGCAATGAGCAGTTCTTC,CATSPLGGGNEQFF
TRBV5-4,TRBD1,TRBJ1-4,-,TGTGCCAGCAGCTTCCAGGGGGAAAGAAATGAAAAACTGTTTTTT,CASSFQGERNEKLFF
TRBV11-3,TRBD1,TRBJ1-4,once,TGTGCCAGCAGCACCGGGACAGGGGATAATGAAAAACTGTTTTTT,CASSTGTGDNEKLFF
TRBV19,-,TRBJ2-3,-,TGTGCCAGTAGTATTGGACTGAACACAGATACGCAGTATTTT,CASSIGLNTDTQYF
TRBV7-9,-,TRBJ2-3,-,TGTGCCAGCAGCTCTAAAGGAGGTGGGGCAGATACGCAGTATTTT,CASSSKGGGADTQYF
TRBV12-3/TRBV12-4,-,TRBJ1-3,-,TGTGCCAGCAGTTTACAGGGCCCGAACACCATATATTTT,CASSLQGPNTIYF
TRBV6-5,-,TRBJ1-1,-,TGTGCCAGCAGTTCGTACACTGAAGCTTTCTTT,CASSSYTEAFF
TRBV29-1,-,TRBJ1-1,-,TGCAGCCTAGGAGACACTGAAGCTTTCTTT,CSLGDTEAFF
TRBV6-6,TRBD1,TRBJ1-2,once,TGTGCCAGCAGTTACTTAGGGACAGGGGGAGGCGGCTACACCTTC,CASSYLGTGGGGYTF
TRBV6-6,-,TRBJ1-6,few,TGTGCCAGCAGTCAAGAGGGCTATTCACCCCTCCACTTT,CASSQEGYSPLHF
TRBV5-1,-,TRBJ1-2,few,TGCGCCAGCAGTCCTAACGGGTCGGGCTACACCTTC,CASSPNGSGYTF
TRBV6-1,TRBD2,TRBJ2-3,-,TGTGCCAGCAGTGGGTTGTGGGGGACTAGCGGGGAGTGGCGCACAGATACGCAGTATTTT,CASSGLWGTSGEWRTDTQYF
TRBV4-1,-,TRBJ1-5,-,TGCGCCAGCAGCCAAGATCGGGCAGGGGCGTATCAGCCCCAGCATTTT,CASSQDRAGAYQPQHF
TRBV2,TRBD1,TRBJ1-6,once,TGTGCCAGCAGCGGGACAGGGTGGAATTCACCCCTCCACTTT,CASSGTGWNSPLHF
TRBV19,TRBD2,TRBJ2-7,-,TGTGCCAGTAGTTGGCTAGCGGGGGGGCCAATGCACGAGCAGTACTTC,CASSWLAGGPMHEQYF
TRBV4-2,TRBD2,TRBJ2-5,-,TGTGCCAGCAGCCAAAGTCCGCTGGCGGGGGGGTTGGCGGAGACCCAGTACTTC,CASSQSPLAGGLAETQYF
TRBV21-1,-,TRBJ2-3,-,TGTGCCAGCGGGACTCACCTTACAGGGAGGGGTACGCAGTATTTT,CASGTHLTGRGTQYF
TRBV10-3,TRBD2,TRBJ2-1,few,TGTGCCATCAGTGAGTCAACTAGCGGATCCTACAATGAGCAGTTCTTC,CAISESTSGSYNEQFF
TRBV15,TRBD1,TRBJ1-4,-,TGTGCCACCAGCAGAGGGGACAGGGCTGAAAAACTGTTTTTT,CATSRGDRAEKLFF
TRBV10-3,TRBD1,TRBJ1-5,once,TGTGCCATCCGCCCAGACACAGGGGTCAATCAGCCCCAGCATTTT,CAIRPDTGVNQPQHF
TRBV7-2,-,TRBJ1-6,once,TGTGCCAGCAGCTCGTCCACCGGGACAAAAATTTCACCCCTCCACTTT,CASSSSTGTKISPLHF
TRBV4-1,TRBD2,TRBJ2-3,-,TGCGCCAGCAGCCCTACTAGCGGGGGGGCAACAGATACGCAGTATTTT,CASSPTSGGATDTQYF
TRBV5-1,TRBD1,TRBJ1-4,-,TGCGCCAGCAGCAGGGACAGGGAAAGGGGAAAACTGTTTTTT,CASSRDRERGKLFF
TRBV27,-,TRBJ1-4,-,TGTGCCAGCAGTTTGAGAGTAACAACTAATGAAAAACTGTTTTTT,CASSLRVTTNEKLFF
TRBV5-6,-,TRBJ1-4,-,TGTGCCAGCAGCTTGAGGACCGGAGGGAGGTATGAAAAACTGTTTTTT,CASSLRTGGRYEKLFF
TRBV5-1,-,TRBJ1-1,-,TGCGCCAGCAGCTTGGGTAGCCAGAACACTGAAGCTTTCTTT,CASSLGSQNTEAFF
TRBV19,TRBD1,TRBJ1-5,-,TGTGCCAGGGCGGAAAGGGACAGAAGCGGGAATCAGCCCCAGCATTTT,CARAERDRSGNQPQHF
TRBV5-1,TRBD1,TRBJ2-1,-,TGCGCCAGCAGCTACCTTGGACAGGGCTCCAATGAGCAGTTCTTC,CASSYLGQGSNEQFF
TRBV12-5,-,TRBJ2-2,-,TGTGCTAGTAATTACGAGGGCCCTTACACCGGGGAGCTGTTTTTT,CASNYEGPYTGELFF
TRBV4-2,-,TRBJ2-1,-,TGTGCCAGCAGCCGCCCGCGGAAAGGTCCCGAGCAGTTCTTC,CASSRPRKGPEQFF
TRBV6-6,TRBD1,TRBJ1-4,-,TGTGCCAGCAGTTACGCGATACAGGGGCCTAATGAAAAACTGTTTTTT,CASSYAIQGPNEKLFF
TRBV5-1,-,TRBJ1-1,-,TGCGCCAGCAGCTTGTGGGGAGGGAACACTGAAGCTTTCTTT,CASSLWGGNTEAFF
TRBV5-1,-,TRBJ2-2,-,TGCGCCAGCAGCGAGATCTCCAACACCGGGGAGCTGTTTTTT,CASSEISNTGELFF
TRBV2,TRBD2,TRBJ2-3,-,TGTGCCAGCACTCTAGCGGGGGTTGGAGATACGCAGTATTTT,CASTLAGVGDTQYF
TRBV29-1,TRBD1,TRBJ2-7,-,TGCAGCGCTTCGGACAGGGCCCCCTACGAGCAGTACTTC,CSASDRAPYEQYF
TRBV5-6,-,TRBJ1-2,-,TGTGCCAGCAGCACCTCGACAGCTAGTCCCCTTTATTATGGCTACACCTTC,CASSTSTASPLYYGYTF
TRBV6-6,-,TRBJ1-3,-,TGTGCCAGCAGTTACCCCGGCTCTGGAAACACCATATATTTT,CASSYPGSGNTIYF
TRBV9,-,TRBJ1-6,few,TGTGCCAGCAGATCCGGCGGACGCGAGGGTTCACCCCTCCACTTT,CASRSGGREGSPLHF
TRBV10-3,TRBD1,TRBJ1-6,once,TGTGCCATCAGTGAAGGTACAGGGGGCAGGGGGAATTCACCCCTCCACTTT,CAISEGTGGRGNSPLHF
TRBV3-1/TRBV3-2,-,TRBJ2-5,-,TGTGCCAGCAGCCCTTCCGGACTGAGTCTGAGGCAAGAGACCCAGTACTTC,CASSPSGLSLRQETQYF
TRBV2,-,TRBJ1-5,-,TGTGCCAGCAGTGAACGGGTGTGGAATCAGCCCCAGCATTTT,CASSERVWNQPQHF